The 31 T cell receptor beta chains below come from one sample, sequenced in a study of blood T cell repertoires in COVID-19. Method: immunoSEQ multiplex PCR; TCRdb's copy keeps in-frame clones and lacks some. The sample lists approximately 120,000 clones; approximately 80% were seen once. The source material was peripheral blood. The source is a woman older than 75 with active or convalescent COVID-19.

This sequence joins TRBV29-1 and TRBJ2-5; 9 nucleotides align to TRBD1. V was clipped by 4 bases and J by 5 bases; unmatched bases: 5. The CDR3 has 13 amino acids. Germline CDR1 is SQVTM and CDR2 is ANQGSEA. CDR3: CSVGQGEVETQYF. The CDR3 bases are TGCAGCGTTGGACAGGGGGAAGTTGAGACCCAGTACTTC.

This chain links TRBV5-1 with TRBJ2-1, with D perhaps matching TRBD2 (6 bases). The CDR3 has 13 amino acids. Germline CDR1 SGHRS, CDR2 YFSETQ. Trimming cost V 0 bases and J 9 bases, with 10 bases left between them. For the CDR3, the DNA is TGCGCCAGCAGCTTGGAGGTGGGGGGTGAGCAGTTCTTC. It specifies CASSLEVGGEQFF.

The chain uses TRBV10-2 and TRBJ2-2, with 7 bases matching TRBD1. V lost 7 bases to trimming and J lost 3 bases; unmatched junction nucleotides: 5. This CDR3 comprises 14 residues. Germline values: CDR1 WSHSY, CDR2 SAAADI. The CDR3 bases are TGCGCCAGCAAGCAACAGGGGTACACCGGGGAGCTGTTTTTT. It encodes CASKQQGYTGELFF.

The chain has TRBV12-2 and TRBJ1-6. TRBV12-2 is a pseudogene locus. The CDR3 totals 17 residues. CDR3 coding DNA: TGTGCAAGTCGCCCCGGGAGGAGGAGCTCCTATAATTCACCCCTCCACTTT. Protein product: CASRPGRRSSYNSPLHF.

The V call is TRBV9, the J call TRBJ2-1, with 8 bases aligning to TRBD2. The germline gives CDR1 SGDLS, CDR2 YYNGEE. This CDR3 comprises 14 residues. V gave up 4 bases and J gave up 8 bases; unmatched junction bases: 8. CDR3 nucleotide sequence: TGTGCCAGCAGCATGGCCGGGACTAGTTATGAGCAGTTCTTC. Translated, it gives CASSMAGTSYEQFF. Together with reference TRBV9 and TRBJ2-1, the CDR3 gives the full variable domain: DSGVTQTPKHLITATGQRVTLRCSPRSGDLSVYWYQQSLDQGLQFLIQYYNGEERAKGNILERFSAQQFPDLHSELNLSSLELGDSALYFCASSMAGTSYEQFFGPGTRLTVL.

J is TRBJ2-2 and V is TRBV28; TRBD2 is a possible D gene (6 bases). The CDR3 is made up of 18 amino acids. The germline V and J ends were trimmed by 7 bases and 1 base, with 22 bases remaining between them. Looked up from germline, CDR1 is MDHEN and CDR2 is SYDVKM. The CDR3 region is CASTTMGGLYKNTGELFF. The CDR3, as DNA: TGTGCCAGCACCACAATGGGGGGTCTATACAAGAACACCGGGGAGCTGTTTTTT.

The V call is TRBV27, the J call TRBJ1-1, with no clear D. The V gene lost 5 bases and the J gene lost 2 bases, with 9 bases spanning the gap. The CDR3 spans 13 residues. Germline CDR1 reads MNHEY; CDR2 reads SMNVEV (reference sequence). The CDR3 sequence: CASSTDTNTEAFF. In DNA, the CDR3 is TGTGCCAGCAGTACCGACACCAACACTGAAGCTTTCTTT.

The chain links TRBV7-2 to TRBJ1-1, with D possibly TRBD1 on 6 matching bases. Trimming took off 5 bases at V and 7 bases at J, with 8 bases between the two ends. In germline, CDR1 is SGHTA, CDR2 FQGNSA. CDR3 size: 11 residues. Here the CDR3 reads CASSRTVEAFF. CDR3 DNA: TGTGCCAGCAGCAGGACAGTTGAAGCTTTCTTT.

This sequence joins TRBV5-1 and TRBJ2-3; tentative D call: TRBD1 (5 bases). V lost 0 bases to trimming and J lost 1 base, with 12 bases between them. CDR3 length equals 16 residues. CDR1 and CDR2 (germline): SGHRS, YFSETQ. The CDR3 DNA is TGCGCCAGCAGCTTGGAGGGCAGGGCGGGCACAGATACGCAGTATTTT. Amino acids: CASSLEGRAGTDTQYF.

The chain joins TRBV11-3 to TRBJ2-1, with 8 bases aligning to TRBD1. The germline V gene has CDR1 SGHNT and CDR2 YENEEA. This CDR3 comprises 13 residues. After removal of 5 bases from V and 5 bases from J, the junction contained 2 bases not matched to a gene. Here the CDR3 DNA reads TGTGCCAGCAGCAGGGGACAGGACAATGAGCAGTTCTTC. Its protein is CASSRGQDNEQFF.

The V gene is TRBV24-1, the J gene TRBJ1-5, with 9 bases that match TRBD1. V gave up 2 bases and J gave up 2 bases; unmatched junction bases: 6. The CDR3 sequence is 17 residues long. Germline values: CDR1 KGHDR, CDR2 SFDVKD. DNA of the CDR3: TGTGCCACCAGTGATTCAAGGACAGGGGTCGGCAATCAGCCCCAGCATTTT. This gives the protein CATSDSRTGVGNQPQHF.

The J gene is TRBJ1-1, the V gene TRBV9; a weak D match, TRBD1 (5 bases). This CDR3 spans 13 amino acids. CDR1 and CDR2 from the germline V gene are SGDLS and YYNGEE. Trimming cost V 4 bases and J 2 bases, with 9 bases left between them. The CDR3 region is CASSPGLNTEAFF. DNA of the CDR3: TGTGCCAGCAGCCCGGGACTAAACACTGAAGCTTTCTTT.

The chain recombines TRBV28 with TRBJ1-1; D is possibly TRBD1 (6 bases). V was clipped by 5 bases and J by 1 base, with 14 bases between them. The length of the CDR3 is 15 residues. Germline CDR1 and CDR2: MDHEN and SYDVKM. The CDR3 spells CASSGYRAPNTEAFF. In DNA form, the CDR3 reads TGTGCCAGCAGTGGATACAGGGCCCCGAACACTGAAGCTTTCTTT.

V is TRBV7-2 and J is TRBJ2-4; 15 bases are shared with TRBD2. The V and J ends lost 6 bases and 1 base, in that order; junction bases with no gene match: 7. The V gene's germline CDR1 is SGHTA and CDR2 FQGNSA. This CDR3 has 18 amino acids. The CDR3 DNA sequence: TGTGCCAGCAGTATCGGACTAGCGGGAGGGCGGGCCAAAAACATTCAGTACTTC. It is translated as CASSIGLAGGRAKNIQYF.

The rearrangement links TRBV5-1 to TRBJ1-4, with 8 bases matching TRBD1. The CDR3 spans 14 residues. Germline values: CDR1 SGHRS, CDR2 YFSETQ. Trimming cost V 4 bases and J 5 bases; bases outside gene matches: 4. The CDR3 DNA is TGCGCCAGCAGCCCCGGGACAGGCAATGAAAAACTGTTTTTT. This sequence encodes CASSPGTGNEKLFF.

The chain recombines TRBV5-4 with TRBJ2-1; possible D gene TRBD1, 6 bases. The CDR3 runs 14 residues. With 4 bases removed from V and 2 bases from J, the gap between germline ends came to 10 bases. Germline V gene lookup returns CDR1 SGHNT and CDR2 YYREEE (reference sequence). The CDR3 loop reads CASSANRAYNEQFF. The CDR3 nucleotides read TGTGCCAGCAGCGCCAACAGGGCCTACAATGAGCAGTTCTTC.

This clone came up a few times. The chain couples TRBV2 to TRBJ2-2; no clear D. The germline CDR1 and CDR2 sequences are SNHLY and FYNNEI. CDR3 length: 13 amino acids. V was clipped by 3 bases and J by 6 bases, with 8 bases between them. CDR3 residues: CASSEISSGELFF. Here the CDR3 DNA reads TGTGCCAGCAGTGAGATTAGCTCCGGGGAGCTGTTTTTT. The full variable domain, completed using reference TRBV2 and TRBJ2-2, is EPEVTQTPSHQVTQMGQEVILRCVPISNHLYFYWYRQILGQKVEFLVSFYNNEISEKSEIFDDQFSVERPDGSNFTLKIRSTKLEDSAMYFCASSEISSGELFFGEGSRLTVL.

The rearrangement links TRBV5-1 to TRBJ2-3, with 8 nucleotides matching TRBD1. CDR3 length equals 15 residues. CDR1 is SGHRS and CDR2 is YFSETQ in the germline V gene. V dropped 1 base and J dropped 4; count of bases not matched to a gene: 5. CDR3 nucleotides: TGCGCCAGCAGCTTGCGGACAGGGTTACCAGATACGCAGTATTTT. Protein: CASSLRTGLPDTQYF.

V gene TRBV20-1 combines with J gene TRBJ2-2; the D is unclear. V gave up 3 bases and J gave up 0 bases, with 11 bases separating them. This CDR3 region has 15 residues. The germline CDR1 and CDR2 sequences are DFQATT and SNEGSKA (reference sequence). CDR3 in DNA: TGCAGTGCTAGTGATGGCCTTTCGAACACCGGGGAGCTGTTTTTT. Protein sequence: CSASDGLSNTGELFF.

V and J are TRBV12-5 and TRBJ2-7; D not resolved. The germline V and J ends were trimmed by 6 bases and 2 bases, with 8 bases remaining between them. In germline, CDR1 is LGHNT, CDR2 FRNRAP. The CDR3 extends over 12 amino acids. DNA of the CDR3: TGTGCTAGTGGGGCCACCGCCTACGAGCAGTACTTC. The encoded protein is CASGATAYEQYF.

The V gene is TRBV25-1, the J gene TRBJ2-2, with 7 bases matching TRBD2. The length of the CDR3 is 16 residues. Germline-derived CDR1 and CDR2 are MGHDK and SYGVNS. The trim removed 2 bases at V and 6 bases at J, leaving 9 bases unmatched. The DNA of the CDR3 is TGTGCCAGCAGTGAAGATGGGGGAGGGCCCGCCGGGGAGCTGTTTTTT. It translates to CASSEDGGGPAGELFF.

This clone has more than one count but fewer than ten. The chain recombines TRBV9 with TRBJ1-5, with 8 bases lining up with TRBD1. Germline V CDR1 and CDR2: SGDLS, YYNGEE. This CDR3 comprises 17 residues. The trim removed 10 bases at V and 0 bases at J, leaving 15 bases unmatched. The CDR3 coding sequence is TGTGCCGGCGAACGGGACAGGAGTTTGAATAGCAATCAGCCCCAGCATTTT. It is translated as CAGERDRSLNSNQPQHF. Complete variable domain (other parts from reference TRBV9 and TRBJ1-5): DSGVTQTPKHLITATGQRVTLRCSPRSGDLSVYWYQQSLDQGLQFLIQYYNGEERAKGNILERFSAQQFPDLHSELNLSSLELGDSALYFCAGERDRSLNSNQPQHFGDGTRLSIL.

The J gene is TRBJ2-3, the V gene TRBV4-1, with TRBD2 identical over 9 bases. This CDR3 contains 18 residues. Germline V gene lookup returns CDR1 MGHRA and CDR2 YSYEKL. Trimming at V came to 4 bases and at J to 0 bases, leaving 11 bases not matched to a gene. CDR3 coding DNA: TGCGCCAGCAGCCGTCAACCTTTAACTAGCGGGAGCACAGATACGCAGTATTTT. Amino acid sequence: CASSRQPLTSGSTDTQYF.

V gene TRBV10-3 combines with J gene TRBJ1-1, with 8 positions matching TRBD1. This CDR3 is built from 17 residues. From germline, CDR1 is ENHRY and CDR2 SYGVKD. V gave up 2 bases and J gave up 0 bases; unmatched junction bases: 8. The CDR3: CAISEITGGRMNTEAFF. CDR3 nucleotides: TGTGCCATCAGTGAGATAACAGGGGGACGGATGAACACTGAAGCTTTCTTT.

The V gene is TRBV3-1 (or the pseudogene TRBV3-2), the J gene TRBJ1-5; D is undetermined. Per germline, CDR1 LGHDT and CDR2 YNNKEL (reference sequence). The CDR3 has 14 amino acids. The V gene lost 4 bases and the J gene lost 7 bases, with 14 bases spanning the gap. CDR3 sequence reads: CASSLGARSQPQHF. The CDR3 nucleotides read TGTGCCAGCAGCCTGGGAGCCCGCAGCCAGCCCCAGCATTTT.

The rearrangement joins TRBV5-5 to TRBJ1-5; the match to TRBD1 covers 7 bases. CDR1 is SGHKS, CDR2 YYEKEE, per germline (reference sequence). CDR3 size: 17 residues. Losses at the gene ends were 4 bases for V and 5 bases for J; bases not matched to a gene: 15. CDR3 residues: CASSPIPRGQADQPQHF. Written as DNA, the CDR3 is TGTGCCAGCAGCCCTATCCCCCGTGGACAGGCCGATCAGCCCCAGCATTTT.

V gene TRBV5-1 combines with J gene TRBJ2-7; 8 bases are a match to TRBD2. This CDR3 region has 14 residues. Germline assignment: CDR1 SGHRS and CDR2 YFSETQ. Unmatched junction bases numbered 9, after V lost 8 bases and J lost 2 bases. The CDR3 sequence is CASKAGVLPYEQYF. DNA of the CDR3: TGCGCCAGTAAAGCGGGAGTTCTTCCCTACGAGCAGTACTTC.

Notes on this clone: Without the conserved terminal phenylalanine or tryptophan, this CDR3 likely stems from a read error. It is unclear where the CDR3 begins or ends on the DNA, so no DNA is shown, and the CDR3 is as TCRdb lists it. The CDR3 is CAWEDEGEL. V usage is TRBV30 and J usage is TRBJ1-4; no DNA check was done on the table's D call, TRBD1. The CDR3 has 9 residues if both end residues are counted. Germline lookup yields CDR1 GTSNPN and CDR2 SVGIG (reference sequence).

This chain uses TRBV4-2 with TRBJ2-3; TRBD2 agrees at 7 bases. This CDR3 spans 17 amino acids. The germline gives CDR1 LGHNA, CDR2 YNFKEQ. J gave up 4 bases and V 0 bases, and 10 bases lay outside the gene matches. This chain's CDR3 is CASSQDLRERGADTQYF. The DNA of the CDR3 is TGTGCCAGCAGCCAAGATCTGCGGGAGCGGGGCGCAGATACGCAGTATTTT.

The V call is TRBV5-1, the J call TRBJ2-3, with D maybe TRBD2 (7 bases). V was trimmed by 4 bases and J by 8 bases, leaving 26 bases between them. The germline V gene has CDR1 SGHRS and CDR2 YFSETQ. There are 17 residues in the CDR3. The CDR3 sequence: CASSQGSGGSSSGTQYF. In DNA, the CDR3 is TGCGCCAGCAGCCAGGGGTCGGGCGGGAGCAGCTCGGGTACGCAGTATTTT.

The V and J genes are TRBV28 and TRBJ2-1; 9 nucleotides line up with TRBD2. J was trimmed by 9 bases and V by 4 bases; bases with no gene match: 16. The CDR3 has 17 residues. CDR1 is MDHEN and CDR2 is SYDVKM in the germline V gene. The CDR3 reads CASSSPPGREGRVEQFF. CDR3 coding DNA: TGTGCCAGCAGTTCCCCGCCGGGGCGGGAGGGCCGGGTTGAGCAGTTCTTC.